This T cell receptor (beta chain) comes out of a study of blood T cell repertoires in COVID-19. Turning to the study itself: The origin of the acute and convalescent COVID-19 samples was the United States, Italy and Spain. Sources were T cells, B-cell-depleted T cells, or PBMCs; the material itself was cDNA or gDNA.

V was trimmed by 1 base and J by 6 bases, leaving 10 bases between them. Germline V gene lookup returns CDR1 SGHTA and CDR2 FQGNSA. The CDR3 length is 14 residues. Under the authors' procedure: Estimated nucleated cell counts came from reference gene primer amplification. The method was immunoSEQ multiplex PCR; TCRdb's version includes in-frame clones alone and lacks a portion of them. Clone size and V and J calls were adopted from that table, with D and trimming inferred from the DNA. Among about 74,000 clones, 84% were seen once, and the ten largest hold around a third. Sequencing was done on a sample of peripheral blood. V gene TRBV7-2 combines with J gene TRBJ2-1, with unresolved D. This receptor was obtained from a man between 65 and 79 years old with acute or convalescent COVID-19. Here the CDR3 DNA reads TGTGCCAGCAGCTTAGTAAGCCGCCCCAATGAGCAGTTCTTC. It translates to CASSLVSRPNEQFF.